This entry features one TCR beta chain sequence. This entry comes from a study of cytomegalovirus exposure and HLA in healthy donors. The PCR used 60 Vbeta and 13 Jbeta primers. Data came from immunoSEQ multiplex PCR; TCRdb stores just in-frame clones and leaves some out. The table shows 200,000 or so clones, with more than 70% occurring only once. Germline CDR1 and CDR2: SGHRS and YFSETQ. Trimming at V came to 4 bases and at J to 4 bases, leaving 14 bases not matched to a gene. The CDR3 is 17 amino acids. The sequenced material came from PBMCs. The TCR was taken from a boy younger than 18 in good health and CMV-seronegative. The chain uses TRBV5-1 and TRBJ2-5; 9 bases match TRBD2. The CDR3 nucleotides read TGCGCCAGCAGCATCCCGGAGACCGGGACTAGCCGAGAGACCCAGTACTTC. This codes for CASSIPETGTSRETQYF. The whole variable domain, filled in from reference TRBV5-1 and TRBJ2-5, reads KAGVTQTPRYLIKTRGQQVTLSCSPISGHRSVSWYQQTPGQGLQFLFEYFSETQRNKGNFPGRFSGRQFSNSRSEMNVSTLELGDSALYLCASSIPETGTSRETQYFGPGTRLLVL.